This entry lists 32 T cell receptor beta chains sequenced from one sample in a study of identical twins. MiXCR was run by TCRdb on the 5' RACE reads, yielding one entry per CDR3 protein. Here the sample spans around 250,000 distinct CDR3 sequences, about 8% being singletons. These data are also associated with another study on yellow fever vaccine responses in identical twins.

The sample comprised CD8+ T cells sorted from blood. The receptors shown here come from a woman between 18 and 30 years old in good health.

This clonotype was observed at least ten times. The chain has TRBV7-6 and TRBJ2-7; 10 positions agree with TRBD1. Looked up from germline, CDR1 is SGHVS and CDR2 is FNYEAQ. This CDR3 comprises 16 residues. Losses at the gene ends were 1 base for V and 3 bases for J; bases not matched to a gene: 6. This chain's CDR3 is CASSLGRRTGGYEQYF. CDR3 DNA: TGTGCCAGCAGCTTAGGTCGTAGGACAGGGGGCTACGAGCAGTACTTC.

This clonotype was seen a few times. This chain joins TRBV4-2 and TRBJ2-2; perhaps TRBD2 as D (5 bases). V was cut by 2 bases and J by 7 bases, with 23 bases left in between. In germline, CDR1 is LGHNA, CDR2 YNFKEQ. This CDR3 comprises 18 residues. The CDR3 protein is CASSQPSTGKALGGELFF. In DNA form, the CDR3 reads TGTGCCAGCAGCCAACCAAGCACCGGGAAAGCTTTGGGCGGGGAGCTGTTTTTT.

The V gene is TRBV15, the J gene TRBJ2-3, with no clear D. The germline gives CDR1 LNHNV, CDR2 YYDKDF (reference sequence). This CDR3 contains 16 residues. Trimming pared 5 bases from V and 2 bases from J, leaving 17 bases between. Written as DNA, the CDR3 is TGTGCCACCAGCGGACGGCAGCTACCACCCACAGATACGCAGTATTTT. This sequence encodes CATSGRQLPPTDTQYF.

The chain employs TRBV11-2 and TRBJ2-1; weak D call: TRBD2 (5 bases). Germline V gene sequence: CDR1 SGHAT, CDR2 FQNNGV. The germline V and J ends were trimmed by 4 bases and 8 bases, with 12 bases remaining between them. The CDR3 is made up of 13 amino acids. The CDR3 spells CASSSEAQDEQFF. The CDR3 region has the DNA TGTGCCAGCAGCTCGGAGGCCCAGGATGAGCAGTTCTTC.

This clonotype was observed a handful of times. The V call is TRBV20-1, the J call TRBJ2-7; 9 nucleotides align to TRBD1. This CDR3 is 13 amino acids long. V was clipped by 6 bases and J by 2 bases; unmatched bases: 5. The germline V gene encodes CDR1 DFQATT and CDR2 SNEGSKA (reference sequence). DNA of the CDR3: TGCAGTGCAACGACAGGGGGTCCCTACGAGCAGTACTTC. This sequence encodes CSATTGGPYEQYF.

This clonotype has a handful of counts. The CDR3 region is CATSDSRAKNIQYF. The CDR3 region has the DNA TGTGCCACCAGTGACTCAAGAGCCAAAAACATTCAGTACTTC. V gene TRBV24-1 combines with J gene TRBJ2-4; D ambiguous. CDR3 size: 14 residues. In germline, CDR1 is KGHDR, CDR2 SFDVKD. The V gene lost 4 bases and the J gene lost 0 bases, with 6 bases spanning the gap.

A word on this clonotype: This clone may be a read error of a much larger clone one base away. CDR3 DNA sequence: TGTACCAGCAGCTGGACAAGTGGGGGACTAATCTACGAGCAGTACTTC. Protein product: CTSSWTSGGLIYEQYF. The V and J genes are TRBV7-9 and TRBJ2-7; 7 bases are a match to TRBD2. Germline lookup yields CDR1 SEHNR and CDR2 FQNEAQ (reference sequence). The CDR3 extends over 16 amino acids.

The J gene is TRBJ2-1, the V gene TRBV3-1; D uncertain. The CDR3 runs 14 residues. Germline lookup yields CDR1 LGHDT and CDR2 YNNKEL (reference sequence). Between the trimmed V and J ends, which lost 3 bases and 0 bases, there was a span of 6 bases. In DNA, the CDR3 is TGTGCCAGCAGCCATCTCCGCTCCTACAATGAGCAGTTCTTC. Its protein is CASSHLRSYNEQFF.

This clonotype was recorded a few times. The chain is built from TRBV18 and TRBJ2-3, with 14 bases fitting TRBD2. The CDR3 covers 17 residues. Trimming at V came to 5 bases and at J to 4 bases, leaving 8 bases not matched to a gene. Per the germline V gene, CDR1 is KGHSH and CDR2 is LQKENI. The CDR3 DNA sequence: TGTGCCAGCTCAACCAAGGGACTAGCGGGAGACCCAGATACGCAGTATTTT. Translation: CASSTKGLAGDPDTQYF.

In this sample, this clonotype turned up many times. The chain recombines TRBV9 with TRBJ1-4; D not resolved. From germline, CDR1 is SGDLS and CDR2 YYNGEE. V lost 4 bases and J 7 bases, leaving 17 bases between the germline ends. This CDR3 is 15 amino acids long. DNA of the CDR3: TGTGCCAGCAGCTTACACTCCGGGTTGGGTGAAAAACTGTTTTTT. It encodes CASSLHSGLGEKLFF.

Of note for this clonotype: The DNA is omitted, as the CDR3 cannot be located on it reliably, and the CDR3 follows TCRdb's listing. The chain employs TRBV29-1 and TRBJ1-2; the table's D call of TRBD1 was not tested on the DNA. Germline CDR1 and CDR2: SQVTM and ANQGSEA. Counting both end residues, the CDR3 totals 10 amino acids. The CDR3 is CSVVGQGATF.

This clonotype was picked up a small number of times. The CDR3 protein is CASSHRVVGFSREQFF. CDR3 in DNA: TGTGCCAGCAGCCATCGGGTCGTGGGATTCTCCCGTGAGCAGTTCTTC. The chain combines TRBV14 with TRBJ2-1, with unresolved D. CDR1 is SGHDN, CDR2 FVKESK, per germline. V lost 3 bases and J 9 bases, leaving 21 bases between the germline ends. The CDR3 loop spans 16 amino acids.

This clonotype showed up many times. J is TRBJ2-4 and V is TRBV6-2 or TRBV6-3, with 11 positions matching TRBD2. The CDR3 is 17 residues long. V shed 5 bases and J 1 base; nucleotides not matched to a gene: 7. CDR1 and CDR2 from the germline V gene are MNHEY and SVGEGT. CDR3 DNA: TGTGCCAGCAGTCCTATGACTAGCGGGATTGCCAAAAACATTCAGTACTTC. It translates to CASSPMTSGIAKNIQYF.

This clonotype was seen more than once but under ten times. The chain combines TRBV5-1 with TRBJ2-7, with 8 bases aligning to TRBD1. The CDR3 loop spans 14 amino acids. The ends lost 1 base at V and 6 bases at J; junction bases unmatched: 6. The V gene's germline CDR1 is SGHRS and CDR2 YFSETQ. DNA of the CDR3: TGCGCCAGCAGCTTGCAGACAGGGGCTCGCGAGCAGTACTTC. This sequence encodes CASSLQTGAREQYF. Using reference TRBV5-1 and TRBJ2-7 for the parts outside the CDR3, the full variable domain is KAGVTQTPRYLIKTRGQQVTLSCSPISGHRSVSWYQQTPGQGLQFLFEYFSETQRNKGNFPGRFSGRQFSNSRSEMNVSTLELGDSALYLCASSLQTGAREQYFGPGTRLTVT.

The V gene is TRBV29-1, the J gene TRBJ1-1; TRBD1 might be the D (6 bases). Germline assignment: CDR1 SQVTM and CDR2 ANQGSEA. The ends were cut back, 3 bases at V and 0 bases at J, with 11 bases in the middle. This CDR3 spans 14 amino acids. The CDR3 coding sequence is TGCAGCGTTGAGGGGGGCGACGTGAACACTGAAGCTTTCTTT. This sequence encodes CSVEGGDVNTEAFF.

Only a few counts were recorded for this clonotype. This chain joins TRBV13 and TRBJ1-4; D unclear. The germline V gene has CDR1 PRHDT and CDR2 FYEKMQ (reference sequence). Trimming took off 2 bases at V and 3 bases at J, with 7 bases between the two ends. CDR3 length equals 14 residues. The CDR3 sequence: CASSLRSANEKLFF. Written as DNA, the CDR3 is TGTGCCAGCAGCTTAAGAAGTGCTAATGAAAAACTGTTTTTT.

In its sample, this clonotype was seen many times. CDR3 coding DNA: TGTGCCACCAGTGATTTTGTTCGGGGCAGCTCCTACAATGAGCAGTTCTTC. This gives the protein CATSDFVRGSSYNEQFF. The V and J genes are TRBV24-1 and TRBJ2-1; possibly TRBD1 or TRBD2 for D (5 bases each). Germline V gene sequence: CDR1 KGHDR, CDR2 SFDVKD. The V end lost 1 base, the J end lost 0 bases, and 12 bases lay between the germline ends. There are 17 residues in the CDR3.

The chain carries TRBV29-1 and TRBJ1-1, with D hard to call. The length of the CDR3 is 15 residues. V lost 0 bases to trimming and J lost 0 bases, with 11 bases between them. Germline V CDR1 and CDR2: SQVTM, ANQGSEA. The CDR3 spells CSVEDGDILNTEAFF. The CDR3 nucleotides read TGCAGCGTTGAAGATGGAGACATATTGAACACTGAAGCTTTCTTT.

The CDR3 sequence is CASSALTGSGYEQYF. CDR3 nucleotide sequence: TGTGCCAGCAGCGCGCTGACTGGTAGTGGCTACGAGCAGTACTTC. The chain has TRBV7-6 and TRBJ2-7; D gene unclear. The CDR3 has 15 amino acids. Germline V gives CDR1 SGHVS, CDR2 FNYEAQ. V was shortened by 5 bases and J by 3 bases, with 17 bases between the two germline ends.

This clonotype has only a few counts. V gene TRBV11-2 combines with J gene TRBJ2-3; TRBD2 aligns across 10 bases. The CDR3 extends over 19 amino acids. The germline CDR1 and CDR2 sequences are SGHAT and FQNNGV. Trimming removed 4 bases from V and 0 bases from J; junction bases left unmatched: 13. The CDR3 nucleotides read TGTGCCAGCAGCTCCGGAGTAGCGGGGGGACCCACTAGCACAGATACGCAGTATTTT. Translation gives CASSSGVAGGPTSTDTQYF.

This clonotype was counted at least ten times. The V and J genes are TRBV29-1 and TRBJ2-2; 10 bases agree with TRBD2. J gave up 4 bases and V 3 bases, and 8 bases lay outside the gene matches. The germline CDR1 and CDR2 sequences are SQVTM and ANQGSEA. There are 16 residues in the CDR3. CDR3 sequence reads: CSVDRSSGRGTGELFF. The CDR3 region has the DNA TGCAGCGTTGATCGGTCTAGCGGGAGAGGCACCGGGGAGCTGTTTTTT.

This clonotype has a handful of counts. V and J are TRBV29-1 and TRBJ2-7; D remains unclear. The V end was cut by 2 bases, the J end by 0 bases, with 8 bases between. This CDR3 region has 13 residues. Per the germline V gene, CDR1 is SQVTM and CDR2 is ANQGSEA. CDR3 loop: CSVESEVSYEQYF. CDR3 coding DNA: TGCAGCGTTGAAAGCGAGGTCTCCTACGAGCAGTACTTC.

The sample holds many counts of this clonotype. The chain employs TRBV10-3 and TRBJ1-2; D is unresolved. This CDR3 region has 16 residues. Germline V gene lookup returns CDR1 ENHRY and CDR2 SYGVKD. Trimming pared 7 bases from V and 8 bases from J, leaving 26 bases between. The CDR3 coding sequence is TGTGCCATCAATCAAGGGAGTTCGGGAAAGGCGGGCGGCTACACCTTC. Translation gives CAINQGSSGKAGGYTF.

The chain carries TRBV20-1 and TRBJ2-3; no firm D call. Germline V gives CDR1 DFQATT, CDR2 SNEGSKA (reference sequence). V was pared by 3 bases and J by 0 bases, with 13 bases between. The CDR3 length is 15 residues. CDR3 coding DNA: TGCAGTGCTAGGCCAGAAACCGATAGCACAGATACGCAGTATTTT. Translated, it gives CSARPETDSTDTQYF.

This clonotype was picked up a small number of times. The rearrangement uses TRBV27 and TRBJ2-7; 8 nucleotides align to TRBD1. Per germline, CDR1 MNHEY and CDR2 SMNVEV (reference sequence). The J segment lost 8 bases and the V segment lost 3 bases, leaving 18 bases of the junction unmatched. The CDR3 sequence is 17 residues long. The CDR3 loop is CASSFHPRTGKGHKQYF. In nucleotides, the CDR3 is TGTGCCAGCAGTTTCCACCCTAGGACAGGGAAAGGGCATAAGCAGTACTTC.

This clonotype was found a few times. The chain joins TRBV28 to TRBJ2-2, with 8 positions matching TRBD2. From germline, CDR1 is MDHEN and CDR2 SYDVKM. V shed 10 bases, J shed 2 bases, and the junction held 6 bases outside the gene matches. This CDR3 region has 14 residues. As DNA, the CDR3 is TGTGCCACCGCAAGCGGGGGAAACACCGGGGAGCTGTTTTTT. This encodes CATASGGNTGELFF.

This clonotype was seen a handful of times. The CDR3 is CASSRTGDNEQFF. The CDR3 DNA sequence: TGTGCCAGCAGCAGGACAGGGGATAATGAGCAGTTCTTC. The chain couples TRBV5-5 to TRBJ2-1; 9 bases are shared with TRBD1. V gave up 4 bases and J gave up 7 bases; unmatched junction bases: 3. The germline gives CDR1 SGHKS, CDR2 YYEKEE (reference sequence). This CDR3 has 13 amino acids.

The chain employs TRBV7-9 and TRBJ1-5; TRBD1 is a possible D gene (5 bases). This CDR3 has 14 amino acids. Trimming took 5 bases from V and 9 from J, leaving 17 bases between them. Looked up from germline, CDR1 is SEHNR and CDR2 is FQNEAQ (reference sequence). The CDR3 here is CASSAGPRGRPQHF. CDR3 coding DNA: TGTGCCAGCAGCGCGGGACCTAGGGGTCGGCCCCAGCATTTT.

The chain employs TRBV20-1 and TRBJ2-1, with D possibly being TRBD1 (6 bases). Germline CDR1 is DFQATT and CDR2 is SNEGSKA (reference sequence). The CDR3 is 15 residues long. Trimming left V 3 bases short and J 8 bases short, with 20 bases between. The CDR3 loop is CSARSAQGQGYEQFF. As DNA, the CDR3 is TGCAGTGCTAGGTCCGCGCAGGGGCAGGGCTATGAGCAGTTCTTC.

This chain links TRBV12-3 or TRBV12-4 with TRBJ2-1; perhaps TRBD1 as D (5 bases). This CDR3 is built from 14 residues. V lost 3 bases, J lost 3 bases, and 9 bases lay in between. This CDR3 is CASSFDSFYNEQFF. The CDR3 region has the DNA TGTGCCAGCAGTTTCGACAGCTTCTACAATGAGCAGTTCTTC.

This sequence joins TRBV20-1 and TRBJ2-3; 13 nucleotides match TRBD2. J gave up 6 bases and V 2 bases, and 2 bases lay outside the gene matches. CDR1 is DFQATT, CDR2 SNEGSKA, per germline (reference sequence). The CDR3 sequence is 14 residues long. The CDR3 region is CSARSTSGGDTQYF. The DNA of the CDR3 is TGCAGTGCTAGATCGACTAGCGGGGGGGATACGCAGTATTTT.

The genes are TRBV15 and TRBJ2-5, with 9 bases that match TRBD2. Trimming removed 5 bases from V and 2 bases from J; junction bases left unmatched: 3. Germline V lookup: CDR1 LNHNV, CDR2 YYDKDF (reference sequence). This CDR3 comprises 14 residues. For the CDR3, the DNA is TGTGCCACCAGCGATGCGGGGGGGCAAGAGACCCAGTACTTC. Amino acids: CATSDAGGQETQYF.